The TCR beta chain under discussion was sequenced for a study of cytomegalovirus exposure and HLA in healthy donors (dated by TCRdb to the late 2010s). Background on the whole study: An earlier analysis of roughly 630 of the donors reported about 250 Gb of sequence data and some 120 million unique TCR beta sequences from 150 million to 200 million T cells. About 5 DR-DQ haplotypes were handled as single units for association and clustering, since linkage in the cohort was strong. A later analysis re-analyzed previously published TCR beta repertoires from about 730 donors and added high-resolution HLA genotyping to study TCR occurrence patterns. Among around 400 genotyped donors of the cohort, an average of around 240,000 unique TCR beta nucleotide sequences were sequenced per donor, around 18% of them non-productive. Typing coverage differed by locus: A, B, C, DRB1 and DQB1 were typed in roughly 620-630 donors, DQA1 in 500 to 550, DPA1 in approximately 610, and DPB1 in roughly 470. To predict cytomegalovirus infection status, the study brought together high-throughput TCR immunosequencing, statistical association of individual TCRs with disease status, and machine learning. An earlier analysis of 587 of the donors used high-throughput TCR beta sequencing to judge whether each TCR beta V gene segment behaved as functional or pseudogenic. Using immunosequencing, the study profiled T cell repertoires from 666 subjects and related those repertoires to cytomegalovirus serostatus. The genetic ancestry cluster associated with self-reported Caucasian donors included 81% of the approximately 430 genotyped donors. The later analysis used no new phenotypic data to find candidate immune exposures, relying instead on TCR beta sequences and their occurrence across donors. Class I and class II HLA loci were covered by the typing at four-digit resolution. Besides the first cohort of roughly 660 subjects, a separate validation cohort made up of 120 different subjects was used. Approximately 330 gigabases of sequencing data and 75 million to 85 million unique TCR sequences made up an early release that covered fewer than 650 HLA-typed donors. All discovery cohort repertoires had been generated on a single sequencing platform. Genome-wide SNP genotypes for about 55% of the roughly 670 donors were used in a later genetic analysis, which treated that subset as a discovery cohort. Donor age, sex, ethnicity and CMV serostatus were compiled alongside the repertoire data. The study aimed to test whether signatures of past pathogen exposure could be identified by cataloging public T cell receptors. The paper's findings and limits, for the study overall: A total of fewer than 200 TCR beta chains were listed by the study as associated with cytomegalovirus. In this cohort, only TCR beta chains were sequenced, and detectable features were limited by the absence of alpha or paired-chain data. Sequencing depth was assumed to be roughly uniform across donors in the presence/absence analyses, though that assumption may not hold. While some public TCRs were present in many individuals, most TCR sequences turned up only very rarely across donors. A later analysis found that most CMV-associated TCR beta chains appeared HLA-restricted, with HLA associations seemingly driven largely by CMV exposure. V-gene and J-gene trimming of TCR beta chains was associated with a missense DCLRE1C variant in a later genetic analysis, and the association was replicated in an independent cohort. When HLA alleles, especially DR and DQ, strongly co-occurred, TCR associations were difficult to assign to individual alleles. Some IMGT-functional V segments, including TRBV6-2 and TRBV6-3, could not be told apart with the 87-base-pair reads, so those segments were excluded. A further reported finding was that TCR beta sequences accurately predicted the HLA-A and HLA-B alleles for most subjects in the first cohort. A later analysis associated 16,951 TCR beta sequences with specific HLA alleles at a false discovery rate of 0.05. Because counts were too low, around 18 rarely observed V segments, including chromosome 9 orphons, were left out of the earlier analysis of 587 of the donors. In an earlier analysis of some 500 of the donors, most TCR beta V segments appeared in productive rearrangements about 87% or about 30% of the time, broadly matching IMGT annotations. The only immune exposure information available for the cohort was CMV serostatus. In both the original and validation cohorts, the classifier was reported to diagnose cytomegalovirus status with high specificity and sensitivity. According to the authors, the approach could potentially be generalized to other disease states and immunological phenotypes. A later analysis reported that several top co-occurrence clusters appeared linked to parvovirus B19, influenza, CMV and Epstein-Barr virus. Linkage disequilibrium might explain the correlated functional status among segregating V segments, but an unknown experimental factor could not be ruled out. A later analysis found that TCR association rates varied across HLA loci, with DRB1 alleles showing the most associated TCRs and HLA-C alleles the fewest. Because HLA typing was missing for some donors at each locus, association tests included only the typed subset. A cluster of highly shared sequence variants was judged likely to be a technical artifact of the sequencing pipeline. Compared with the roughly 670-donor mean, donors in an Asian-associated ancestry cluster had fewer N-insertions in productive TCRs, according to a later genetic analysis. Three of the identified cytomegalovirus-associated TCR beta chains were confirmed in vitro to be specific for cytomegalovirus antigens. A later analysis found that HLA-associated TCR beta chains were more clonally expanded and had lower generation probabilities than equally common non-associated chains.

The receptor library was made with the immunoSEQ multiplex PCR assay. A mixture of 60 forward primers for TCR Vbeta segments and 13 reverse primers for TCR Jbeta segments was used in the multiplex PCR. The CDR3 region of rearranged TCR beta genes was amplified from genomic DNA with a multiplex PCR assay. The amplified TCR beta libraries were sequenced on the Illumina HiSeq System as 87-base-pair reads. In the paper's pipeline: In a later analysis, tens of millions of unique TCR beta chains were counted across the 650 to 750 repertoires, and approximately 11 million of these chains were shared by at least two donors. A nearest-neighbor algorithm error-corrected the raw reads and collapsed the reads into unique sequences, merging closely related sequences to remove PCR and sequencing errors. Alignment of CDR3 sequences to IMGT reference sequences was used to assign V, D and J gene segments. Each retained sequence needed at least a six-nucleotide match to both a V gene segment and a J gene segment. A rearrangement counted as productive if the CDR3 had no stop codons and remained in frame with V and J, and every other rearrangement counted as non-productive. CDR3 was defined according to IMGT convention as the region running from the second conserved V-encoded cysteine to the conserved J-encoded phenylalanine. The earlier analysis of approximately 590 of the donors excluded any sequence lacking an unambiguous match to a single V gene segment. An earlier analysis of fewer than 650 of the donors classified V segments as functional when productive rearrangements were above 56.7% and as segregating when the standard deviation between donors was above 5%. A statistical classification framework was developed to diagnose cytomegalovirus status using the catalog of TCR beta chain sequences. A later analysis assigned V and J genes by comparing TCR nucleotide sequences with IMGT/GENE-DB human TR gene sequences. In a later analysis, CDR3 sequences and most-parsimonious VDJ recombination scenarios were assigned using the TCRdist pipeline. In a later analysis, every TCR beta chain was defined by the combination of its CDR3 amino acid sequence and its V-gene family, and reads without a unique V-gene family were dropped. In a later analysis, fewer than 600 highly shared, low-generation-probability nucleotide sequences were removed to address suspected cross-contamination and a sequencing artifact. For each public chain, a later analysis derived a clonal expansion index from normalized ranks of inferred template counts within each repertoire. A later analysis computed generation probabilities with a VDJ recombination model fitted to out-of-frame rearrangements, and checked the results against IGoR. In a later analysis, TCR-TCR, TCR-HLA and TCR-CMV co-occurrence was scored with hypergeometric tests, and a repertoire-size bias correction was applied to TCR pairs. A later analysis estimated false discovery rates by permuting HLA or CMV assignments 20 times. A later analysis grouped co-occurring TCRs with DBSCAN, adding TCRdist sequence similarity when clustering within HLA-allele-positive subsets. For co-occurrence clustering, repertoires with fewer than 30,000 or more than 120,000 public chains were excluded, along with about five repertoires with anomalous nucleotide sharing. Drawn from immuneACCESS, this table holds only the in-frame rearrangements with V and J called that TCRdb kept. Clones are partly lost; checked studies trace under half to an unresolved V gene and leave the rest unexplained. V and J calls and clone size are given by that table; D and trimming were obtained from the DNA. This sample lists about 130,000 clones; over 80% were detected once. The ten largest clonotypes hold around 18% of the sample.

This clone was counted once. Its antigen remains unidentified. Per-base quality was not reported, and no clone a single base away is much larger than it. The CDR3 starts with the cysteine, ends with the phenylalanine, and has 14 residues. Only the CDR3 portion is preserved as DNA: 42 bases, with reading frame beginning at the first base. CDR1 and CDR2 are read off the germline V gene as SGHDN and FVKESK. Between the V and J ends, shortened by 3 bases and 1 base respectively, the junction contains 9 bases. The cohort consisted of some 670 healthy bone marrow donors. At the time of sampling, all cohort members were nominally healthy, though unrecorded immune exposures were likely present. The donor tested CMV seropositive and was one of the 289 seropositive cohort members. Every donor gave a peripheral blood sample, and the peripheral blood mononuclear cells from that sample were used for TCR beta sequencing. Genomic DNA was extracted from the blood cell samples with the Qiagen DNeasy Blood Extraction Kit.

The sequencing sample was made of PBMCs. Recombination connected TRBV14 to TRBJ1-1; a tentative D call is TRBD1 (6 bases match). The receptor was isolated from a man aged 18 to 30 in good health and CMV-seropositive. The sequenced DNA is TGTGCCAGCAGCCACACAGGGCGGAACACTGAAGCTTTCTTT. It specifies CASSHTGRNTEAFF.